This TCR beta chain stems from a study of shared clonotypes between healthy human individuals. Study background: A few men and a couple of women, aged 18 to 49, were donors.

This clone was picked up one time. The method was immunoSEQ multiplex PCR; TCRdb's version includes in-frame clones alone and lacks a portion of them. The profile covers about 1.5 million clones, with approximately 98% appearing a single time and roughly 0.4% taken by the ten largest. The CDR3 covers 14 residues. Germline values: CDR1 SGHDT, CDR2 YYEEEE. The V and J ends lost 2 bases and 10 bases respectively, with 16 bases between them. The chain recombines TRBV5-6 with TRBJ1-5; no firm D call. Sequencing was done on a sample of naive CD4+ T cells sorted from blood. The subset here: CD45RA+ positively selected. This TCR came from a young man in good health. The CDR3 DNA is TGTGCCAGCAGCTTCCGACCCCTCGGGGATCCCCAGCATTTT. Translating gives CASSFRPLGDPQHF.